A single sample gave rise to the 25 T cell receptor beta chains below, sequenced in a study of early T cells in non-severe SARS-CoV-2 infection. TCRdb called the 5' RACE reads again in MiXCR, with one record for every CDR3 protein. This repertoire shows tens of thousands of distinct CDR3 sequences, roughly 5.7% found once; its top ten account for about 6%. This specimen was whole blood, taken at baseline. Source of these receptors: an adult who was a healthcare worker with PCR-confirmed SARS-CoV-2 infection or an uninfected control (not recorded which).

This clonotype appeared many times. The rearrangement joins TRBV10-3 to TRBJ2-6; no firm D call. Germline CDR1 ENHRY, CDR2 SYGVKD. The CDR3 is made up of 15 amino acids. V lost 2 bases and J lost 0, with 5 bases in between. The CDR3 sequence is CAISEQSSGANVLTF. CDR3 nucleotide sequence: TGTGCCATCAGTGAGCAGAGCTCTGGGGCCAACGTCCTGACTTTC.

The V gene is TRBV11-2, the J gene TRBJ2-5; perhaps TRBD1 as D (6 bases). Trimming removed 5 bases from V and 2 bases from J, with 15 bases in between. Germline V lookup: CDR1 SGHAT, CDR2 FQNNGV. This CDR3 contains 15 residues. CDR3 sequence (DNA): TGTGCCAGCAGCCCAGTTGGACAGCAACAAGAGACCCAGTACTTC. This codes for CASSPVGQQQETQYF.

In this sample, this clonotype turned up many times. The chain couples TRBV20-1 to TRBJ2-1, with D perhaps TRBD1 (6 bases). The CDR3 extends over 17 amino acids. The germline CDR1 and CDR2 sequences are DFQATT and SNEGSKA (reference sequence). V lost 3 bases and J lost 2, with 20 bases in between. CDR3 DNA: TGCAGTGCTAGTGCCTACACCGGGACACCAACCTACAATGAGCAGTTCTTC. Encoded protein: CSASAYTGTPTYNEQFF.

This clonotype was counted at least ten times. The chain carries TRBV7-2 and TRBJ2-2, with 8 bases matching TRBD1. After removal of 8 bases from V and 2 bases from J, the junction contained 4 bases not matched to a gene. Germline-derived CDR1 and CDR2 are SGHTA and FQGNSA. The CDR3 contains 14 residues. The CDR3 loop is CASRGQVNTGELFF. CDR3 DNA: TGTGCCAGCCGGGGACAGGTTAACACCGGGGAGCTGTTTTTT.

This clonotype was seen repeatedly, ten times or more. The chain carries TRBV12-3 or TRBV12-4 and TRBJ2-7; 8 bases fit TRBD2. This CDR3 has 13 residues. The J segment lost 4 bases and the V segment lost 6 bases, leaving 5 bases of the junction unmatched. As DNA, the CDR3 is TGTGCCAGCAGACCGAGCGGGAGTTACGAGCAGTACTTC. Its protein product is CASRPSGSYEQYF.

This clonotype was counted at least ten times. J is TRBJ2-5 and V is TRBV5-6, with D unclear. CDR3 size: 14 residues. V shed 0 bases and J shed 8 bases, with 14 bases lying between them. Looked up from germline, CDR1 is SGHDT and CDR2 is YYEEEE. The CDR3 region has the DNA TGTGCCAGCAGCTTGGAGGCGAGCTCGGTAACCCAGTACTTC. It yields the protein CASSLEASSVTQYF.

This clonotype occurred many times. V usage is TRBV20-1 and J usage is TRBJ1-3; D is uncertain. The V gene lost 2 bases and the J gene lost 2 bases, with 4 bases spanning the gap. Germline values: CDR1 DFQATT, CDR2 SNEGSKA (reference sequence). The CDR3 is 12 amino acids. The CDR3 reads CSARRPGNTIYF. The DNA for the CDR3 is TGCAGTGCTAGAAGACCTGGAAACACCATATATTTT.

At least ten counts were recorded for this clonotype. CDR3 DNA: TGTGCCAGCAGCTTAACGTTAGCGGGAGGGAATGAGCAGTTCTTC. Translation gives CASSLTLAGGNEQFF. V and J are TRBV7-9 and TRBJ2-1; 11 nucleotides match TRBD2. There are 15 residues in the CDR3. Germline CDR1 reads SEHNR; CDR2 reads FQNEAQ (reference sequence). Unmatched junction bases numbered 4, after V lost 2 bases and J lost 7 bases.

This clonotype was counted ten times or more. The rearrangement joins TRBV7-2 to TRBJ2-7, with D uncertain. The V and J ends lost 4 bases and 3 bases respectively, with 4 bases between them. The CDR3 contains 11 residues. From germline, CDR1 is SGHTA and CDR2 FQGNSA. The CDR3 DNA reads TGTGCCAGCAGCTCCCTCTACGAGCAGTACTTC. Translating gives CASSSLYEQYF. Supplemented by reference TRBV7-2 and TRBJ2-7, the full variable domain reads GAGVSQSPSNKVTEKGKDVELRCDPISGHTALYWYRQSLGQGLEFLIYFQGNSAPDKSGLPSDRFSAERTGGSVSTLTIQRTQQEDSAVYLCASSSLYEQYFGPGTRLTVT.

In its sample, this clonotype was seen many times. The V and J genes are TRBV11-2 and TRBJ2-1; D gene unclear. Trimming stripped 5 bases from V and 4 bases from J, with 6 bases between. CDR3 length: 12 residues. CDR1 SGHAT and CDR2 FQNNGV come from the germline V gene. The CDR3 loop is CASSPRYNEQFF. In nucleotides, the CDR3 is TGTGCCAGCAGCCCCCGGTACAATGAGCAGTTCTTC. Using reference TRBV11-2 and TRBJ2-1 for the parts outside the CDR3, the full variable domain is EAGVAQSPRYKIIEKRQSVAFWCNPISGHATLYWYQQILGQGPKLLIQFQNNGVVDDSQLPKDRFSAERLKGVDSTLKIQPAKLEDSAVYLCASSPRYNEQFFGPGTRLTVL.

The chain recombines TRBV20-1 with TRBJ2-7, with 10 bases that match TRBD1. From germline, CDR1 is DFQATT and CDR2 SNEGSKA (reference sequence). The CDR3 is 15 residues long. With V trimmed by 0 bases and J by 4 bases, 6 bases remained unmatched. CDR3 amino acids: CSARDRGTGDYEQYF. CDR3 nucleotides: TGCAGTGCTAGAGATCGTGGGACAGGGGATTACGAGCAGTACTTC.

This clonotype was recorded at least ten times. The J gene is TRBJ2-7, the V gene TRBV3-1, with D perhaps TRBD2 (5 bases). Between the trimmed V and J ends, which lost 2 bases and 3 bases, there was a span of 11 bases. CDR1 is LGHDT and CDR2 is YNNKEL in the germline V gene (reference sequence). This CDR3 has 14 amino acids. The CDR3 protein is CASSQYSGSYEQYF. The CDR3 region has the DNA TGTGCCAGCAGCCAATACTCGGGAAGCTACGAGCAGTACTTC.

This clonotype showed up many times. The V call is TRBV12-3 or TRBV12-4, the J call TRBJ2-4, with D unresolved. Deletions cut 6 bases from V and 6 bases from J, with 6 bases between. The CDR3 spans 11 residues. The CDR3 nucleotides are TGTGCCAGCAGCCTCCGAAACATTCAGTACTTC. Translating it yields CASSLRNIQYF.

This chain connects TRBV20-1 to TRBJ2-4; D remains ambiguous. Looked up from germline, CDR1 is DFQATT and CDR2 is SNEGSKA (reference sequence). V gave up 3 bases and J gave up 1 base, with 10 bases separating them. The CDR3 loop spans 14 amino acids. For the CDR3, the DNA is TGCAGTGCTAGTCTCAGTTTGGCCAAAAACATTCAGTACTTC. Protein: CSASLSLAKNIQYF.

The table lists this clonotype with a count of one. The chain recombines TRBV7-2 with TRBJ1-5, with TRBD1 matching 9 bases. Germline V CDR1 and CDR2: SGHTA, FQGNSA. The CDR3 sequence is 14 residues long. With 4 bases clipped from V and 6 bases from J, the junction kept 4 bases outside the gene matches. DNA for the CDR3: TGTGCCAGCAGCTATGGACAGGGGACTCAGCCCCAGCATTTT. It is translated as CASSYGQGTQPQHF.

This clonotype was detected ten times or more. This sequence joins TRBV6-5 and TRBJ2-1, with 9 bases that match TRBD1. Germline loops: CDR1 MNHEY, CDR2 SVGAGI. Losses at the gene ends were 6 bases for V and 3 bases for J; bases not matched to a gene: 6. CDR3 length: 15 amino acids. The CDR3 reads CASRSDRGSYNEQFF. The CDR3 nucleotides read TGTGCCAGCAGATCGGACAGGGGAAGCTACAATGAGCAGTTCTTC.

The sample holds a few counts of this clonotype. This chain uses TRBV4-1 with TRBJ2-7, with TRBD1 matching over 7 bases. Germline lookup yields CDR1 MGHRA and CDR2 YSYEKL. Germline trimming cut 4 bases from V and 4 bases from J; bases unmatched to any gene: 7. The CDR3 runs to 14 residues. The CDR3 DNA is TGCGCCAGCAGCCGAGACGGACAGGCTTACGAGCAGTACTTC. Translating it yields CASSRDGQAYEQYF.

The table lists this clonotype with many counts. The chain recombines TRBV30 with TRBJ2-7; D is unresolved. V lost 8 bases to trimming and J lost 9 bases, with 17 bases between them. The CDR3 is 11 amino acids. Germline assignment: CDR1 GTSNPN and CDR2 SVGIG (reference sequence). CDR3 DNA sequence: TGTGCCGGTGGACGGGCCACGGGGCAGTACTTC. Its translation: CAGGRATGQYF.

This clonotype showed up many times. The gene calls are TRBV28 and TRBJ2-2; perhaps TRBD2 as D (5 bases). Trimming left V 7 bases short and J 0 bases short, with 6 bases between. From germline, CDR1 is MDHEN and CDR2 SYDVKM. The CDR3 covers 13 residues. CDR3 in DNA: TGTGCCAGCAAGGGAGCGAACACCGGGGAGCTGTTTTTT. This gives the protein CASKGANTGELFF.

The chain has TRBV11-2 and TRBJ2-1; D not resolved. Germline CDR1 SGHAT, CDR2 FQNNGV. V was cut by 0 bases and J by 0 bases, with 12 bases left in between. The CDR3 consists of 17 residues. The CDR3 coding sequence is TGTGCCAGCAGCTTAGAACGGCTACAGCGCTCCTACAATGAGCAGTTCTTC. Protein: CASSLERLQRSYNEQFF.

This clonotype has at least ten counts. The rearrangement uses TRBV6-5 and TRBJ1-3, with 7 bases identical to TRBD1. The CDR3 extends over 18 amino acids. After removal of 6 bases from V and 0 bases from J, the junction contained 14 bases not matched to a gene. Germline CDR1 reads MNHEY; CDR2 reads SVGAGI. CDR3 nucleotides: TGTGCCAGCAGCCCCATCCGAGGGACAGCATACTCTGGAAACACCATATATTTT. It yields the protein CASSPIRGTAYSGNTIYF.

This clonotype was detected only a few times. The rearrangement joins TRBV27 to TRBJ1-5; D unclear. In germline, CDR1 is MNHEY, CDR2 SMNVEV (reference sequence). The CDR3 is made up of 12 amino acids. V was pared by 6 bases and J by 7 bases, with 10 bases between. The CDR3 region is CASSLLGQPQHF. The CDR3 DNA reads as TGTGCCAGCAGCTTACTCGGCCAGCCCCAGCATTTT.

The chain employs TRBV19 and TRBJ2-7, with D possibly matching TRBD1 (6 bases). This CDR3 comprises 15 residues. V was trimmed by 3 bases and J by 3 bases, leaving 15 bases between them. CDR1 is LNHDA, CDR2 SQIVND, per germline (reference sequence). The CDR3 loop is CASSIPRTEHYEQYV. In nucleotides, the CDR3 is TGTGCCAGTAGTATTCCCCGGACAGAACACTACGAGCAGTACGTC.

This clonotype occurred a few times. V is TRBV7-2 and J is TRBJ2-1; D unresolved. The V end was cut by 2 bases, the J end by 6 bases, with 5 bases between. Germline V gene lookup returns CDR1 SGHTA and CDR2 FQGNSA. The CDR3 covers 12 residues. CDR3 DNA: TGTGCCAGCAGCTTACAATCCAATGAGCAGTTCTTC. Protein: CASSLQSNEQFF.

This clonotype was detected many times. The V call is TRBV12-3 or TRBV12-4, the J call TRBJ2-7, with TRBD2 identical over 8 bases. The J segment lost 3 bases and the V segment lost 5 bases, leaving 12 bases of the junction unmatched. CDR3 length equals 16 residues. The CDR3: CASSPPGLEGDYEQYF. The CDR3 DNA reads TGTGCCAGCAGTCCCCCGGGACTAGAGGGGGACTACGAGCAGTACTTC.